The clone carrying this T cell receptor (beta chain) occurred a few times. The sample carries other DNA sequences with the same CDR3. In the original processing: Reference gene primers were amplified, and this amplification served to estimate nucleated cell counts. TCRdb's copy holds only in-frame clones and misses some; the assay was immunoSEQ multiplex PCR. The D gene and trimming were derived from the DNA, and the V and J assignments and clone size from that table. The sample includes hundreds of thousands of clones, 88% of them seen just once. The sample comes from a study of blood T cell repertoires in COVID-19. Study summary: From the United States, Italy and Spain came samples of acute and convalescent COVID-19.

The source material was peripheral blood. The TCR comes from a woman in her forties or fifties with active or convalescent COVID-19.

CDR3: CASSLLGAGEQYF. In DNA, the CDR3 is TGTGCCAGCAGTTTGTTAGGGGCCGGCGAGCAGTACTTC. V gene TRBV12-3 or TRBV12-4 combines with J gene TRBJ2-7; tentative D call: TRBD1 (5 bases). This CDR3 contains 13 residues. Trimming removed 3 bases from V and 6 bases from J, with 12 bases in between.